Following are 30 T cell receptor beta chains from one sample sequenced in a study of neurological immune-mediated disorders. TCRdb reanalysed the 5' RACE reads using MiXCR and keeps one entry per CDR3 protein. The sample lists fewer than 85,000 distinct CDR3 sequences; approximately 5% were seen once. Sequencing was carried out using PBMCs. These TCRs come from a woman aged 70 to 79 with multiple sclerosis.

This clonotype was seen ten or more times. The chain is built from TRBV3-1 and TRBJ1-1; D is undetermined. This CDR3 comprises 14 residues. Germline V CDR1 and CDR2: LGHDT, YNNKEL (reference sequence). V lost 5 bases and J lost 2, with 12 bases in between. CDR3 DNA: TGTGCCAGCAGCTCCCTCGTGGGTAACACTGAAGCTTTCTTT. This encodes CASSSLVGNTEAFF.

In this sample, this clonotype turned up many times. The chain employs TRBV14 and TRBJ2-5; D is uncertain. The CDR3 loop spans 11 amino acids. Germline V gene lookup returns CDR1 SGHDN and CDR2 FVKESK. Trimming pared 5 bases from V and 4 bases from J, leaving 5 bases between. DNA for the CDR3: TGTGCCAGCAGCGGTGGAGAGACCCAGTACTTC. It codes for CASSGGETQYF.

There are many counts of this clonotype. The V call is TRBV3-1, the J call TRBJ2-2; TRBD2 might be the D (6 bases). CDR1 and CDR2 (germline): LGHDT, YNNKEL (reference sequence). V was cut by 4 bases and J by 0 bases, with 15 bases left in between. The CDR3 length is 17 residues. Written as DNA, the CDR3 is TGTGCCAGCAGCCGAAACCGACTAGAGGCGAACACCGGGGAGCTGTTTTTT. Amino acid sequence: CASSRNRLEANTGELFF. Complete variable domain (other parts from reference TRBV3-1 and TRBJ2-2): DTAVSQTPKYLVTQMGNDKSIKCEQNLGHDTMYWYKQDSKKFLKIMFSYNNKELIINETVPNRFSPKSPDKAHLNLHINSLELGDSAVYFCASSRNRLEANTGELFFGEGSRLTVL.

This clonotype was counted many times. The rearrangement links TRBV5-8 to TRBJ1-5, with D hard to call. V lost 4 bases to trimming and J lost 2 bases, with 7 bases between them. Germline loops: CDR1 SGHTS, CDR2 YDEGEE. CDR3 length equals 13 residues. For the CDR3, the DNA is TGTGCCAGCAGCCCCCTCGGCAATCAGCCCCAGCATTTT. Its protein is CASSPLGNQPQHF.

This clonotype was recorded at least ten times. The chain links TRBV20-1 to TRBJ2-3; TRBD2 agrees at 10 bases. This CDR3 is 16 amino acids long. V dropped 3 bases and J dropped 6; count of bases not matched to a gene: 12. Germline assignment: CDR1 DFQATT and CDR2 SNEGSKA (reference sequence). The CDR3 protein is CSASLWAAGGPDTQYF. The CDR3 DNA is TGCAGTGCTAGCCTCTGGGCAGCGGGAGGGCCTGATACGCAGTATTTT.

This clonotype was picked up many times. The V call is TRBV29-1, the J call TRBJ2-3; D is unclear. Trimming stripped 3 bases from V and 1 base from J, with 11 bases between. The CDR3 has 14 residues. Germline V gene sequence: CDR1 SQVTM, CDR2 ANQGSEA. CDR3 amino acids: CSVDSSLGTDTQYF. The DNA for the CDR3 is TGCAGCGTTGATTCCTCCCTGGGCACAGATACGCAGTATTTT.

This clonotype was seen ten or more times. The chain joins TRBV7-2 to TRBJ2-7, with D possibly TRBD2 on 6 matching bases. V gave up 5 bases and J gave up 6 bases, with 17 bases separating them. Germline lookup yields CDR1 SGHTA and CDR2 FQGNSA. The CDR3 extends over 14 amino acids. The chain's CDR3 is CASSRGRGGSEQYF. The CDR3 DNA reads as TGTGCCAGCAGCCGAGGGCGGGGAGGTAGCGAGCAGTACTTC.

This clonotype occurred many times. This chain links TRBV5-6 with TRBJ2-2, with D unclear. V was shortened by 3 bases and J by 5 bases, with 14 bases between the two germline ends. This CDR3 is built from 15 residues. Germline V gives CDR1 SGHDT, CDR2 YYEEEE. CDR3 nucleotide sequence: TGTGCCAGCAGCTCGAGCGACCGAACGACCGGGGAGCTGTTTTTT. Encoded protein: CASSSSDRTTGELFF.

This clonotype was recorded many times. The chain combines TRBV20-1 with TRBJ2-1; 7 bases line up with TRBD2. Germline V gene sequence: CDR1 DFQATT, CDR2 SNEGSKA (reference sequence). CDR3 length: 15 residues. The V gene end was trimmed by 5 bases and the J gene end by 8 bases; junction bases not matched to a gene: 15. The CDR3 region is CSALPAGVPIDEQFF. The CDR3 DNA sequence: TGCAGTGCTCTCCCGGCGGGGGTGCCGATCGATGAGCAGTTCTTC.

This clonotype was observed at least ten times. This sequence joins TRBV20-1 and TRBJ1-1; no reliable D call. V was trimmed by 2 bases and J by 4 bases, leaving 11 bases between them. This CDR3 region has 13 residues. Germline V lookup: CDR1 DFQATT, CDR2 SNEGSKA (reference sequence). The CDR3 sequence: CSARTLDFTEAFF. As DNA, the CDR3 is TGCAGTGCTAGAACCTTGGATTTCACTGAAGCTTTCTTT.

This clonotype was counted many times. The chain is built from TRBV5-1 and TRBJ2-3; no clear D. V was shortened by 4 bases and J by 2 bases, with 8 bases between the two germline ends. The CDR3 length is 13 residues. The germline CDR1 and CDR2 sequences are SGHRS and YFSETQ. CDR3 region: CASSPTPTDTQYF. Here the CDR3 DNA reads TGCGCCAGCAGCCCGACTCCCACAGATACGCAGTATTTT.

In its sample, this clonotype was seen many times. V usage is TRBV20-1 and J usage is TRBJ2-1, with TRBD2 identical over 7 bases. The CDR3 spans 14 residues. CDR1 is DFQATT, CDR2 SNEGSKA, per germline (reference sequence). J was trimmed by 5 bases and V by 3 bases; bases with no gene match: 7. CDR3 in DNA: TGCAGTGCTAGGAAGAGCGGGGCACACAATGAGCAGTTCTTC. Its protein product is CSARKSGAHNEQFF.

Many counts were recorded for this clonotype. The rearrangement uses TRBV20-1 and TRBJ2-7; no reliable D call. V lost 3 bases, J lost 5 bases, and 14 bases lay in between. The CDR3 has 13 residues. CDR1 is DFQATT and CDR2 is SNEGSKA in the germline V gene (reference sequence). CDR3 nucleotide sequence: TGCAGTGCTAGGGCCCTGGACGGCCACGAGCAGTACTTC. Translating gives CSARALDGHEQYF.

With regard to this clonotype: With a much larger clone just one base away, this may be a read error. The chain links TRBV10-3 to TRBJ2-2, with TRBD2 as a possible D gene (6 bases). Germline-derived CDR1 and CDR2 are ENHRY and SYGVKD. V was shortened by 7 bases and J by 5 bases, with 14 bases between the two germline ends. This CDR3 has 14 amino acids. The chain's CDR3 is CAINWREGTGELFF. The DNA for the CDR3 is TGTGCCATCAATTGGCGGGAAGGTACCGGGGAGCTGTTTTTT.

V usage is TRBV3-1 and J usage is TRBJ1-2; no definite D call. CDR3 length: 11 residues. In germline, CDR1 is LGHDT, CDR2 YNNKEL (reference sequence). The V end was cut by 4 bases, the J end by 7 bases, with 7 bases between. The chain's CDR3 is CASSLSFGYTF. CDR3 nucleotide sequence: TGTGCCAGCAGCCTCTCTTTTGGCTACACCTTC.

This chain connects TRBV6-6 to TRBJ1-1, with a tentative D call TRBD1 (5 bases). The V gene's germline CDR1 is MNHNY and CDR2 SVGAGI (reference sequence). This CDR3 spans 14 amino acids. Trimming removed 2 bases from V and 4 bases from J, with 11 bases in between. The CDR3 nucleotides read TGTGCCAGCAGTTACACAGGCAGTAGCACTGAAGCTTTCTTT. The encoded protein is CASSYTGSSTEAFF.

This clonotype was recorded many times. The chain carries TRBV20-1 and TRBJ1-2; no clear D gene. This CDR3 spans 14 amino acids. The germline V gene encodes CDR1 DFQATT and CDR2 SNEGSKA (reference sequence). Trimming took off 0 bases at V and 0 bases at J, with 8 bases between the two ends. CDR3 sequence (DNA): TGCAGTGCTAGAGAGGCGGGTACTAACTATGGCTACACCTTC. It encodes CSAREAGTNYGYTF.

This clonotype was counted a few times. This chain uses TRBV7-6 with TRBJ2-7; 10 positions match TRBD2. The CDR3 runs to 15 residues. Per germline, CDR1 SGHVS and CDR2 FNYEAQ. The ends lost 5 bases at V and 3 bases at J; junction bases unmatched: 7. CDR3 nucleotides: TGTGCCAGCAGCGTCGAGGCTAGCGGGAGCTACGAGCAGTACTTC. This gives the protein CASSVEASGSYEQYF.

This chain joins TRBV6-6 and TRBJ2-4; a weak D match, TRBD2 (5 bases). This CDR3 contains 17 residues. The V gene lost 0 bases and the J gene lost 0 bases, with 12 bases spanning the gap. The germline gives CDR1 MNHNY, CDR2 SVGAGI (reference sequence). Here the CDR3 reads CASSYSPGEPAKNIQYF. In nucleotides, the CDR3 is TGTGCCAGCAGTTACTCGCCCGGGGAACCAGCCAAAAACATTCAGTACTTC.

At least ten counts were recorded for this clonotype. The V and J genes are TRBV29-1 and TRBJ1-5, with 8 bases lining up with TRBD1. The V gene end was trimmed by 4 bases and the J gene end by 2 bases; junction bases not matched to a gene: 10. The CDR3 has 16 amino acids. The germline CDR1 and CDR2 sequences are SQVTM and ANQGSEA. CDR3 sequence: CSVGTAGGSGNQPQHF. In DNA, the CDR3 is TGCAGCGTTGGGACCGCAGGGGGCTCTGGCAATCAGCCCCAGCATTTT.

This clonotype was recorded many times. The chain combines TRBV9 with TRBJ1-2, with D possibly matching TRBD1 (5 bases). This CDR3 has 16 residues. Trimming shortened V by 2 bases and J by 2 bases, and 16 bases separated the two germline ends. Germline V gene data show CDR1 as SGDLS and CDR2 as YYNGEE. CDR3 amino acids: CASSVGGSVGNYGYTF. The CDR3, as DNA: TGTGCCAGCAGCGTGGGGGGATCAGTCGGGAACTATGGCTACACCTTC.

The table lists this clonotype with many counts. This chain uses TRBV3-1 with TRBJ2-1; 11 positions match TRBD2. The V and J ends lost 4 bases and 8 bases, in that order; junction bases with no gene match: 10. Per the germline V gene, CDR1 is LGHDT and CDR2 is YNNKEL (reference sequence). This CDR3 is built from 16 residues. The CDR3 region has the DNA TGTGCCAGCAGCCCTCCCCCGGGACTAGCGGTTTATGAGCAGTTCTTC. As protein: CASSPPPGLAVYEQFF.

This chain uses TRBV18 with TRBJ1-5; a weak D match, TRBD1 (6 bases). The germline V gene has CDR1 KGHSH and CDR2 LQKENI. The CDR3 has 17 amino acids. V lost 0 bases and J lost 2, with 14 bases in between. The DNA for the CDR3 is TGTGCCAGCTCACCACCGCCGACAGGTCAGGGCAATCAGCCCCAGCATTTT. As protein: CASSPPPTGQGNQPQHF.

In its sample, this clonotype was seen many times. The chain joins TRBV5-1 to TRBJ2-7; D perhaps matches TRBD2 (7 bases). V was cut by 0 bases and J by 3 bases, with 13 bases left in between. The CDR3 consists of 15 residues. The germline CDR1 and CDR2 sequences are SGHRS and YFSETQ. The CDR3 nucleotides read TGCGCCAGCAGCTTGGTAGGGGGGGCTAACTACGAGCAGTACTTC. This gives the protein CASSLVGGANYEQYF.

The chain combines TRBV20-1 with TRBJ1-1; 9 bases are shared with TRBD1. Germline V lookup: CDR1 DFQATT, CDR2 SNEGSKA (reference sequence). V lost 0 bases, J lost 2 bases, and 4 bases stayed unmatched. The CDR3 contains 15 residues. The CDR3 bases are TGCAGTGCTAGAGACCCGACAGGGGGTAACACTGAAGCTTTCTTT. This gives the protein CSARDPTGGNTEAFF.

This clonotype came up many times. The rearrangement joins TRBV5-5 to TRBJ2-5; D gene uncertain. This CDR3 contains 15 residues. Per the germline V gene, CDR1 is SGHKS and CDR2 is YYEKEE (reference sequence). Trimming left V 3 bases short and J 5 bases short, with 17 bases between. CDR3 in amino acids: CASSWLIRLHETQYF. The CDR3, as DNA: TGTGCCAGCAGCTGGCTGATACGGCTTCACGAGACCCAGTACTTC.

This clonotype was recorded at least ten times. J is TRBJ2-7 and V is TRBV10-3, with 12 positions matching TRBD2. V lost 6 bases to trimming and J lost 1 base; unmatched junction nucleotides: 10. The length of the CDR3 is 17 residues. From germline, CDR1 is ENHRY and CDR2 SYGVKD. The CDR3 DNA is TGTGCCATCAGCGAACCCGTGACTAGCGGGGGTTCCTACGAGCAGTACTTC. Translated, it gives CAISEPVTSGGSYEQYF.

This clonotype was observed many times. The chain carries TRBV5-1 and TRBJ2-7, with D possibly being TRBD1 or TRBD2 (6 bases each). CDR3 length: 14 residues. V lost 2 bases, J lost 1 base, and 10 bases lay in between. Germline CDR1 is SGHRS and CDR2 is YFSETQ. For the CDR3, the DNA is TGCGCCAGCAGCTTAGGGGGGACATCCTACGAGCAGTACTTC. Its translation is CASSLGGTSYEQYF.

In this sample, this clonotype turned up many times. This chain uses TRBV7-3 with TRBJ2-1; TRBD1 agrees at 10 bases. CDR1 and CDR2 from the germline V gene are SGHTA and FQGTGA. The CDR3 is made up of 16 amino acids. J was trimmed by 1 base and V by 4 bases; bases with no gene match: 4. This CDR3 reads CASSSGTGESYNEQFF. CDR3 sequence (DNA): TGTGCCAGCAGCTCCGGGACAGGGGAATCCTACAATGAGCAGTTCTTC.

This clonotype showed up just a few times. The CDR3 DNA follows: TGCAGTGCAGCCCAGGGGGCCTTTCGCTATGGCTACACCTTC. It is translated as CSAAQGAFRYGYTF. This chain connects TRBV20-1 to TRBJ1-2; 8 nucleotides match TRBD1. In germline, CDR1 is DFQATT, CDR2 SNEGSKA (reference sequence). This CDR3 is built from 14 residues. Trimming took 6 bases from V and 4 from J; bases not matched to a gene: 10.